Sequencing of this T cell receptor beta chain was carried out in a study of CD8+ T cells in alopecia areata. A note on this clone: Its antigen is still unknown.

The treatment here: oral pan-JAK inhibitor, 5-10 mg twice daily. RNA extraction and reverse transcription yielded cDNA as sequencing template. The data were produced by immunoSEQ multiplex PCR, yet TCRdb's version contains in-frame clones alone and is incomplete. This sample yields around 210,000 clones, of which 55% to 70% are seen a single time; roughly 4.2% belongs to the top ten. Findings of the study overall: Sequence data from scalp samples additionally include resident alphabeta T cells of normal skin. Relative to normal scalp, lesional scalp, especially alopecia totalis/universalis, showed higher clonality.

From germline, CDR1 is GTSNPN and CDR2 SVGIG (reference sequence). V lost 6 bases to trimming and J lost 1 base, with 13 bases between them. The CDR3 spans 14 residues. The clonotype was recovered from a human donor with alopecia areata. The sample consisted of CD4+ T cells sorted from blood, taken at week 4, from a patient treated with tofacitinib. The genes are TRBV30 and TRBJ1-3; D ambiguous. The CDR3 nucleotides are TGTGCCTGCCCATCACAGAGATCTGGAAACACCATATATTTT. Amino acid sequence: CACPSQRSGNTIYF.